This TCR beta chain was recorded in a study of beta chain features in type 1 diabetes. General study results and limits: Type 1 diabetes patients had TCRB CDR3s that were shorter (moderately but significantly so) in all four CD4+ subsets. Resolution of whether HLA type affects TCRB rearrangement was not achieved here. Among type 1 diabetes patients, VDJ junctions had fewer insertions and more deletions.

Germline values: CDR1 GTSNPN, CDR2 SVGIG (reference sequence). The V segment lost 3 bases and the J segment 0 bases; nucleotides outside the gene matches: 5. CDR3 length equals 15 residues. CD4+ naive, central memory, regulatory and stem cell-like memory cells were sorted via CD45RO/CCR7/CD25/CD127/CD95/CD27. On this clone itself: Its target is unknown.

The authors reverse transcribed all of the isolated RNA, so sequencing captured expressed TCRB transcripts. Profiling relied on immunoSEQ multiplex PCR, and the TCRdb table lists in-frame clones only, not all of them. The data contain hundreds of thousands of clones, around 15% of them singletons. The chain uses TRBV30 and TRBJ1-5; 7 bases fit TRBD1. The sequence derives from a man younger than 30 with type 1 diabetes. Input material: naive CD4+ T cells from blood. Written as DNA, the CDR3 is TGTGCCTGGAGCCTTCAGGGGGATAGCAATCAGCCCCAGCATTTT. Translating gives CAWSLQGDSNQPQHF.